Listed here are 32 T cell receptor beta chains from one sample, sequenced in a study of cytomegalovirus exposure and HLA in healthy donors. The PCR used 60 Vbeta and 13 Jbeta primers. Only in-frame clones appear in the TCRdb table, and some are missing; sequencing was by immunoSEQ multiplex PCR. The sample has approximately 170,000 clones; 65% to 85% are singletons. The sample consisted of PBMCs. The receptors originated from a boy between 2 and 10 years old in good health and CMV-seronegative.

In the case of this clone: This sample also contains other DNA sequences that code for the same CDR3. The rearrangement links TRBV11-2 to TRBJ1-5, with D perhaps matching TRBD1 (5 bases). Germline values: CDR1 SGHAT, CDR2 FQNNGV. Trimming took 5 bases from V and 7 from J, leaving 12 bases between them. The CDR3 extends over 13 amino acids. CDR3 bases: TGTGCCAGCAGCCTCGAAAGGGGCCAGCCCCAGCATTTT. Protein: CASSLERGQPQHF.

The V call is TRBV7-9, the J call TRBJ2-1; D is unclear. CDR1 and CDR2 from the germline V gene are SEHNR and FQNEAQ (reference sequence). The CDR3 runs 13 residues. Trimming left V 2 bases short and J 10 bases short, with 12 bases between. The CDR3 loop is CASSLTLIGEQFF. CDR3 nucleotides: TGTGCCAGCAGCTTAACACTAATCGGGGAGCAGTTCTTC.

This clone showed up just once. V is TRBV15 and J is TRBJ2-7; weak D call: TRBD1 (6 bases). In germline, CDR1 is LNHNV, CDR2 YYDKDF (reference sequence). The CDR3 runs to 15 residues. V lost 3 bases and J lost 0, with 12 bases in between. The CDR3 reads CATSRATGSSYEQYF. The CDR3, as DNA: TGTGCCACCAGCAGGGCAACAGGGAGCTCCTACGAGCAGTACTTC.

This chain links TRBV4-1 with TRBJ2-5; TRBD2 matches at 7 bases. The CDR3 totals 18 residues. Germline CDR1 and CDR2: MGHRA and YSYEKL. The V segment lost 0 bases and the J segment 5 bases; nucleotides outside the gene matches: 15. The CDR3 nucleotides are TGCGCCAGCAGCCAAGATCTCTTGGGCGGGAGAAGGGGTGAGACCCAGTACTTC. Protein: CASSQDLLGGRRGETQYF.

The CDR3 nucleotides read TGTGCCAGCAGCTTGACCGGACTAGCGGGAAATGAGCAGTTCTTC. Translation: CASSLTGLAGNEQFF. The rearrangement joins TRBV5-4 to TRBJ2-1; 12 positions match TRBD2. Germline V lookup: CDR1 SGHNT, CDR2 YYREEE (reference sequence). V lost 1 base to trimming and J lost 7 bases; unmatched junction nucleotides: 3. This CDR3 contains 15 residues.

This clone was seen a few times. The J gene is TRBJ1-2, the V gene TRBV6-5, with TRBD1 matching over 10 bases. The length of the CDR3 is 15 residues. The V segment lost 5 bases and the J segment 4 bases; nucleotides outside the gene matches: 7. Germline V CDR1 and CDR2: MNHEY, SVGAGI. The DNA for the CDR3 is TGTGCCAGCAGTATGCGGGACAGGGGAACCTATGGCTACACCTTC. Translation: CASSMRDRGTYGYTF.

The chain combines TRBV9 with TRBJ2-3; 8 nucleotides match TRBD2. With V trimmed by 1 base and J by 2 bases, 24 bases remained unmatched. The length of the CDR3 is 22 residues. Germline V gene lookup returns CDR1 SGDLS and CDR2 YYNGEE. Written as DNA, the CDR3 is TGTGCCAGCAGCGTACCTGCGGGGGGAGGCCCTTCCCCAGAGGGGCACACAGATACGCAGTATTTT. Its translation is CASSVPAGGGPSPEGHTDTQYF.

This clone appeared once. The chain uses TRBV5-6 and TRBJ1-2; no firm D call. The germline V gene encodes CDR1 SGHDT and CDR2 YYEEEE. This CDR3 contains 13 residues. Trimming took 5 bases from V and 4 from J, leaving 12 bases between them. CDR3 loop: CASSLVSGYGYTF. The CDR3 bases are TGTGCCAGCAGTCTTGTATCCGGCTATGGCTACACCTTC.

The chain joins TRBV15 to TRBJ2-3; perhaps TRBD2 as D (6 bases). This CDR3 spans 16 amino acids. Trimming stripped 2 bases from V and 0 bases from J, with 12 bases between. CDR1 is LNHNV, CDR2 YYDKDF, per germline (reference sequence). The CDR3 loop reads CATSRSGVSSTDTQYF. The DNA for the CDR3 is TGTGCCACCAGCAGATCGGGGGTGTCTAGCACAGATACGCAGTATTTT. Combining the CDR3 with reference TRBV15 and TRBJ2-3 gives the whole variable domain DAMVIQNPRYQVTQFGKPVTLSCSQTLNHNVMYWYQQKSSQAPKLLFHYYDKDFNNEADTPDNFQSRRPNTSFCFLDIRSPGLGDTAMYLCATSRSGVSSTDTQYFGPGTRLTVL.

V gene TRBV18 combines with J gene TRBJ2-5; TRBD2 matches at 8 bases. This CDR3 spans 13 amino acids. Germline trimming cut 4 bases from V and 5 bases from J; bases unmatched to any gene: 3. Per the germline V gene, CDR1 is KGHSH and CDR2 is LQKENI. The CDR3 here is CASSQTSAETQYF. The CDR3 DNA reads TGTGCCAGCTCACAGACTAGCGCCGAGACCCAGTACTTC.

CDR3: CASSLALAGGETQYF. The CDR3 DNA sequence: TGTGCCAGCAGCTTAGCGTTAGCGGGGGGAGAGACCCAGTACTTC. The chain recombines TRBV7-2 with TRBJ2-5, with TRBD2 matching 10 bases. V trimming: 0 bases; J trimming: 4 bases; junction bases outside the gene matches: 2. Looked up from germline, CDR1 is SGHTA and CDR2 is FQGNSA. The CDR3 covers 15 residues. Together with reference TRBV7-2 and TRBJ2-5, the CDR3 gives the full variable domain: GAGVSQSPSNKVTEKGKDVELRCDPISGHTALYWYRQSLGQGLEFLIYFQGNSAPDKSGLPSDRFSAERTGGSVSTLTIQRTQQEDSAVYLCASSLALAGGETQYFGPGTRLLVL.

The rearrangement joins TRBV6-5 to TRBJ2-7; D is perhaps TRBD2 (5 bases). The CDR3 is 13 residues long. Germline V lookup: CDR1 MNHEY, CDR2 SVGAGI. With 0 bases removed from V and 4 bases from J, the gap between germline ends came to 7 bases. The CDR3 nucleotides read TGTGCCAGCAGTTACTCGACGGGGTACGAGCAGTACTTC. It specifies CASSYSTGYEQYF.

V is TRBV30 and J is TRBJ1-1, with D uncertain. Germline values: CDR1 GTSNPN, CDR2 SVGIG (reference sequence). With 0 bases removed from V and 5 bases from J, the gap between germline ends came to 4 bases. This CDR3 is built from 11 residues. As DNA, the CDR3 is TGTGCCTGGAGTGTCAAAACTGAAGCTTTCTTT. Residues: CAWSVKTEAFF.

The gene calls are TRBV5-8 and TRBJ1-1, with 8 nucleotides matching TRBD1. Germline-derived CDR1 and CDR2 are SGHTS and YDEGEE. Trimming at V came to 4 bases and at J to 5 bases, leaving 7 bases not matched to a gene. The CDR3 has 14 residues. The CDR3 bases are TGTGCCAGCAGCGTAGACAGGGGAGGTACTGAAGCTTTCTTT. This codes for CASSVDRGGTEAFF.

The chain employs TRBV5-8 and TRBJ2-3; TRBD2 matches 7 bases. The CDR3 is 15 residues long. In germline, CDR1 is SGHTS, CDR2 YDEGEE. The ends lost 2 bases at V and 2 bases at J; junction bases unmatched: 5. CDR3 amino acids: CASSFRLAVTDTQYF. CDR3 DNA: TGTGCCAGCAGCTTTCGTCTAGCGGTCACAGATACGCAGTATTTT.

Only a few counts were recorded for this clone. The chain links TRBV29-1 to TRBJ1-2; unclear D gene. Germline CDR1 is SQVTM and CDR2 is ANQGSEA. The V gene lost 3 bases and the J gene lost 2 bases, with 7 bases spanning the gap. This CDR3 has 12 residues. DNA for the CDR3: TGCAGCGTTGATTCTGTAAACTATGGCTACACCTTC. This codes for CSVDSVNYGYTF.

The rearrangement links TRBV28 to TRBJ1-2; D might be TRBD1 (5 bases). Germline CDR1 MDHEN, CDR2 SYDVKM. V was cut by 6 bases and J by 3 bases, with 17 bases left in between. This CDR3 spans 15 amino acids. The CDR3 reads CASRSRGGGDYGYTF. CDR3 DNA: TGTGCCAGCAGATCCCGGGGCGGAGGGGACTATGGCTACACCTTC.

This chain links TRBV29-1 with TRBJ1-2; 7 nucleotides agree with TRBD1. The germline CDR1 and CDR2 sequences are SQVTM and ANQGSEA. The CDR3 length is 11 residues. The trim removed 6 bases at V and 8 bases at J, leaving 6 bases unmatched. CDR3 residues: CSVRQGGGYTF. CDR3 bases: TGCAGCGTAAGACAGGGCGGAGGCTACACCTTC.

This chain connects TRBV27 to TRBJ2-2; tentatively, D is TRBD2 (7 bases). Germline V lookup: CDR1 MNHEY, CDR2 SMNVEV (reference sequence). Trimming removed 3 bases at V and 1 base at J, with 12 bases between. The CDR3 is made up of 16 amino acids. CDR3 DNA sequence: TGTGCCAGCAGTTTTCGGGGGGCCTTGAACACCGGGGAGCTGTTTTTT. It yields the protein CASSFRGALNTGELFF.

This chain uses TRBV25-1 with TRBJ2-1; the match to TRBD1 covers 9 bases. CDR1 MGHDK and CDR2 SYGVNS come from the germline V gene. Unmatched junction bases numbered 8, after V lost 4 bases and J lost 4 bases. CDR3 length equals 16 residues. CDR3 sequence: CASSGEQGASYNEQFF. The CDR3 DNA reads TGTGCCAGCAGTGGGGAACAGGGGGCGAGTTACAATGAGCAGTTCTTC.

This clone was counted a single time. This CDR3 reads CASSSSGSAETQYF. The CDR3 region has the DNA TGTGCCAGCAGTTCTAGCGGGAGTGCAGAGACCCAGTACTTC. V usage is TRBV7-2 and J usage is TRBJ2-5; 10 bases fit TRBD2. Germline trimming cut 6 bases from V and 4 bases from J; bases unmatched to any gene: 5. The CDR3 sequence is 14 residues long. CDR1 and CDR2 from the germline V gene are SGHTA and FQGNSA.

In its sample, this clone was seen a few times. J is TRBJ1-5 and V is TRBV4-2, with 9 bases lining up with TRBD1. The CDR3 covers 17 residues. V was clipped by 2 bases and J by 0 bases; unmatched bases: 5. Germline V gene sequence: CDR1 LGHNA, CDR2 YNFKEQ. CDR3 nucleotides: TGTGCCAGCAGCCAAACGGACAGGGGTAATAGCAATCAGCCCCAGCATTTT. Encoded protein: CASSQTDRGNSNQPQHF.

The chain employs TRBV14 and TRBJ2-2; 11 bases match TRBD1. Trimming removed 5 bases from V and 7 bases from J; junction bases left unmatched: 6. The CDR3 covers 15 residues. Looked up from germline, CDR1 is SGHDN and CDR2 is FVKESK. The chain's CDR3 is CASSNRDRGIGELFF. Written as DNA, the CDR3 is TGTGCCAGCAGCAACCGGGACAGGGGGATCGGGGAGCTGTTTTTT.

The CDR3 DNA is TGTGCCAGCAGCTTGGACACAGGGGGCCAGAATAATTCACCCCTCCACTTT. The encoded protein is CASSLDTGGQNNSPLHF. The chain recombines TRBV5-6 with TRBJ1-6; 9 positions agree with TRBD1. Per germline, CDR1 SGHDT and CDR2 YYEEEE. Trimming at V came to 0 bases and at J to 5 bases, leaving 6 bases not matched to a gene. This CDR3 has 17 residues.

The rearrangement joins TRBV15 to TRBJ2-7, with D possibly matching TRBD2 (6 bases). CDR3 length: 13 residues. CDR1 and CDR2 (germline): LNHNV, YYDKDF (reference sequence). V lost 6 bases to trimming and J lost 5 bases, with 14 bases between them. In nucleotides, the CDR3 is TGTGCCACCAGTTACTCAGGAGGGGACGAGCAGTACTTC. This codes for CATSYSGGDEQYF.

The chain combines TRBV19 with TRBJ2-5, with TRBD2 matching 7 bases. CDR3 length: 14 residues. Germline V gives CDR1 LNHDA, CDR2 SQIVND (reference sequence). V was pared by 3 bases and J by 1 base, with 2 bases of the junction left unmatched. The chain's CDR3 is CASSIQRGQETQYF. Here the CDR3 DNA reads TGTGCCAGTAGTATCCAGCGGGGCCAAGAGACCCAGTACTTC. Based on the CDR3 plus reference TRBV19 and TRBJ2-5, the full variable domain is DGGITQSPKYLFRKEGQNVTLSCEQNLNHDAMYWYRQDPGQGLRLIYYSQIVNDFQKGDIAEGYSVSREKKESFPLTVTSAQKNPTAFYLCASSIQRGQETQYFGPGTRLLVL.

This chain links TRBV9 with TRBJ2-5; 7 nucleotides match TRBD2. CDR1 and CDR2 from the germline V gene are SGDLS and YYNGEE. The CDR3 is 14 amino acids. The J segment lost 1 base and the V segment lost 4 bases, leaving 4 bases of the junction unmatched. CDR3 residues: CASSRTGGQETQYF. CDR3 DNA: TGTGCCAGCAGCCGGACGGGGGGCCAAGAGACCCAGTACTTC.

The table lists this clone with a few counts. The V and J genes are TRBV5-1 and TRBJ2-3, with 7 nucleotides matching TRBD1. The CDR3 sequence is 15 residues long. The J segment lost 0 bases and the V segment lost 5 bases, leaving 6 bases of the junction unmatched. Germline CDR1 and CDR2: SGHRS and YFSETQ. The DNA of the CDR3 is TGCGCCAGCAGGAGCAAGGGGGCTAGCACAGATACGCAGTATTTT. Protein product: CASRSKGASTDTQYF.

The CDR3 sequence: CASSLLEGISYNEQFF. As DNA, the CDR3 is TGCGCCAGCAGCTTGCTGGAGGGAATTTCCTACAATGAGCAGTTCTTC. This chain uses TRBV5-1 with TRBJ2-1, with D possibly being TRBD2 (6 bases). CDR3 size: 16 residues. CDR1 and CDR2 (germline): SGHRS, YFSETQ. Trimming removed 1 base at V and 1 base at J, with 12 bases between.

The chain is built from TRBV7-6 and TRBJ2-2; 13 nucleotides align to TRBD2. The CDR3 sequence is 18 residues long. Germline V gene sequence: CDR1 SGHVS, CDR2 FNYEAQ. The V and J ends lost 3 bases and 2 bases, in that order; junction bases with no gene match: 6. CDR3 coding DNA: TGTGCCAGCAGCTTTCAACTAGCGGGGGGGATTAACACCGGGGAGCTGTTTTTT. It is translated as CASSFQLAGGINTGELFF. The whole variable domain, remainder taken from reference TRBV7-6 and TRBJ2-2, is GAGVSQSPRYKVTKRGQDVALRCDPISGHVSLYWYRQALGQGPEFLTYFNYEAQQDKSGLPNDRFSAERPEGSISTLTIQRTEQRDSAMYRCASSFQLAGGINTGELFFGEGSRLTVL.

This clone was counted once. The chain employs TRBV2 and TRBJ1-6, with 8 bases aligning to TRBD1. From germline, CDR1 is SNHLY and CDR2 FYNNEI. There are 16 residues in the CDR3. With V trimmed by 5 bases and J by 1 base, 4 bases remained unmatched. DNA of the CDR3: TGTGCCAGCAGTCCCCGACAGGGGTCCTATAATTCACCCCTCCACTTT. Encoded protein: CASSPRQGSYNSPLHF.

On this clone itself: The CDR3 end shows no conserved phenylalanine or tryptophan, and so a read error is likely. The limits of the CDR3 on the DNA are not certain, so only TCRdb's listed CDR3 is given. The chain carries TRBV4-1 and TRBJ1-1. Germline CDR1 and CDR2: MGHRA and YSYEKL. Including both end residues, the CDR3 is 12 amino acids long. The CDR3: CATQTWGKRGVR.